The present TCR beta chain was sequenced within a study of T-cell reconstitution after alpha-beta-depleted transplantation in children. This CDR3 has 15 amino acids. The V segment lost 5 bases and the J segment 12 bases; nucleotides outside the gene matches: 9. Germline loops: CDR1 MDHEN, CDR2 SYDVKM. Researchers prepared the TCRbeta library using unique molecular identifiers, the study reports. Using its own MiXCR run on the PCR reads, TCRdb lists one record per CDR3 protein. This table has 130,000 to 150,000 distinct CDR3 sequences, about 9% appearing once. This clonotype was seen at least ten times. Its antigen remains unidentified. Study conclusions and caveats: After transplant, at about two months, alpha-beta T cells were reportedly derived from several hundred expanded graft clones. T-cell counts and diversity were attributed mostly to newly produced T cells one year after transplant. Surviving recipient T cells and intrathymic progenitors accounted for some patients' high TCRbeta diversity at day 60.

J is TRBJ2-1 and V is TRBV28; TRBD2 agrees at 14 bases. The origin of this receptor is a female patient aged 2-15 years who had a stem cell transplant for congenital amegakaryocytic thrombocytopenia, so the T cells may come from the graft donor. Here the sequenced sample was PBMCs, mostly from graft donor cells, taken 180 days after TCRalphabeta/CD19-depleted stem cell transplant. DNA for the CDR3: TGTGCCAGCAGTCCGCCGGGACTAGCGGGAGAACGGCAGTTCTTC. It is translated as CASSPPGLAGERQFF. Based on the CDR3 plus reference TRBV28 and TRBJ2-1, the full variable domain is DVKVTQSSRYLVKRTGEKVFLECVQDMDHENMFWYRQDPGLGLRLIYFSYDVKMKEKGDIPEGYSVSREKKERFSLILESASTNQTSMYLCASSPPGLAGERQFFGPGTRLTVL.